The 12 T cell receptor beta chains in this list originate from one sample, sequenced in a study of OX40 agonist ivuxolimab in advanced cancers. Libraries were prepared by immunoSEQ multiplex PCR; TCRdb keeps only in-frame clonotypes and omits some of them. The sample carries tens of thousands of clones, 75% to 90% recorded once. Specimen: CD4+ or CD8+ T cells sorted from blood, collected in a trial of the OX40 agonist ivuxolimab. The origin of the receptors is an adult with an advanced solid tumor such as melanoma, head and neck, liver or kidney cancer.

The chain uses TRBV6-5 and TRBJ1-2; the D gene is possibly TRBD1 (6 bases). CDR3 length equals 15 residues. Germline assignment: CDR1 MNHEY and CDR2 SVGAGI. The V end was cut by 7 bases, the J end by 2 bases, with 17 bases between. The CDR3 loop is CASMGAKGVNYGYTF. In nucleotides, the CDR3 is TGTGCCAGCATGGGGGCGAAGGGAGTAAACTATGGCTACACCTTC.

This sequence joins TRBV11-2 and TRBJ1-1, with D possibly being TRBD1 (5 bases). CDR1 and CDR2 from the germline V gene are SGHAT and FQNNGV. V was cut by 1 base and J by 8 bases, with 5 bases left in between. CDR3 length: 11 amino acids. The CDR3 nucleotides read TGTGCCAGCAGCTTAGGGGGGGAAGCTTTCTTT. Encoded protein: CASSLGGEAFF.

The chain carries TRBV18 and TRBJ2-1; 8 bases fit TRBD2. The CDR3 runs to 16 residues. With V trimmed by 0 bases and J by 2 bases, 3 bases remained unmatched. Germline-derived CDR1 and CDR2 are KGHSH and LQKENI. The DNA of the CDR3 is TGTGCCAGCTCACCACCGCGGGGGGACACCTACAATGAGCAGTTCTTC. As protein: CASSPPRGDTYNEQFF. Complete variable domain (other parts from reference TRBV18 and TRBJ2-1): NAGVMQNPRHLVRRRGQEARLRCSPMKGHSHVYWYRQLPEEGLKFMVYLQKENIIDESGMPKERFSAEFPKEGPSILRIQQVVRGDSAAYFCASSPPRGDTYNEQFFGPGTRLTVL.

The chain joins TRBV19 to TRBJ2-1; D might be TRBD1 or TRBD2, each matching 7 bases. CDR3 length equals 18 residues. Trimming cost V 0 bases and J 1 base, with 16 bases left between them. Looked up from germline, CDR1 is LNHDA and CDR2 is SQIVND (reference sequence). The chain's CDR3 is CASSIEYQGGLSYNEQFF. In DNA, the CDR3 is TGTGCCAGTAGTATAGAATACCAGGGGGGGTTGTCCTACAATGAGCAGTTCTTC. Filled out from reference TRBV19 and TRBJ2-1, the complete variable domain reads DGGITQSPKYLFRKEGQNVTLSCEQNLNHDAMYWYRQDPGQGLRLIYYSQIVNDFQKGDIAEGYSVSREKKESFPLTVTSAQKNPTAFYLCASSIEYQGGLSYNEQFFGPGTRLTVL.

The CDR3 region has the DNA TGTGCCAGCTCACCTACAGGGTATGGAGAGACCCAGTACTTC. This translates into CASSPTGYGETQYF. The chain employs TRBV18 and TRBJ2-5; maybe TRBD1 (6 bases). With 3 bases removed from V and 4 bases from J, the gap between germline ends came to 12 bases. The CDR3 spans 14 residues. Germline lookup yields CDR1 KGHSH and CDR2 LQKENI. The full variable domain, its missing parts supplied by reference TRBV18 and TRBJ2-5, is NAGVMQNPRHLVRRRGQEARLRCSPMKGHSHVYWYRQLPEEGLKFMVYLQKENIIDESGMPKERFSAEFPKEGPSILRIQQVVRGDSAAYFCASSPTGYGETQYFGPGTRLLVL.

The chain has TRBV7-3 and TRBJ2-5, with D maybe TRBD1 (6 bases). Per germline, CDR1 SGHTA and CDR2 FQGTGA. The CDR3 covers 14 residues. The V end was cut by 1 base, the J end by 5 bases, with 11 bases between. CDR3 in amino acids: CASSLRSGAETQYF. The CDR3 bases are TGTGCCAGCAGCTTAAGGTCAGGGGCCGAGACCCAGTACTTC.

The J gene is TRBJ2-3, the V gene TRBV7-3; D is perhaps TRBD2 (5 bases). CDR1 is SGHTA and CDR2 is FQGTGA in the germline V gene. The CDR3 is made up of 14 amino acids. V gave up 5 bases and J gave up 6 bases, with 15 bases separating them. CDR3 region: CASSHGGSSDTQYF. In DNA, the CDR3 is TGTGCCAGCAGCCACGGCGGGTCCTCTGATACGCAGTATTTT.

This chain uses TRBV30 with TRBJ2-3; 9 bases agree with TRBD2. The J segment lost 6 bases and the V segment lost 0 bases, leaving 4 bases of the junction unmatched. This CDR3 spans 14 amino acids. CDR1 is GTSNPN, CDR2 SVGIG, per germline (reference sequence). The CDR3 sequence is CAWSVGSGGDTQYF. The CDR3 DNA reads as TGTGCCTGGAGTGTAGGTAGCGGGGGTGATACGCAGTATTTT.

The rearrangement joins TRBV4-3 to TRBJ2-7, with D possibly matching TRBD1 (5 bases). The CDR3 loop spans 15 amino acids. Germline V CDR1 and CDR2: LGHNA, YSLEER. V was pared by 4 bases and J by 6 bases, with 19 bases between. Written as DNA, the CDR3 is TGCGCCAGCAGCCCGACCCTGGGGCAGGGCGGCGAGCAGTACTTC. Residues: CASSPTLGQGGEQYF.

CDR3 nucleotide sequence: TGTGCCAGCAGCCTCCTCTACGGGGGTGGCACAGATACGCAGTATTTT. Protein sequence: CASSLLYGGGTDTQYF. V and J are TRBV7-2 and TRBJ2-3, with D perhaps TRBD2 (6 bases). The V gene's germline CDR1 is SGHTA and CDR2 FQGNSA. Trimming left V 5 bases short and J 1 base short, with 16 bases between. The CDR3 sequence is 16 residues long.

This sequence joins TRBV29-1 and TRBJ2-3; D might be TRBD1 (7 bases). CDR3 length: 14 residues. The V and J ends lost 4 bases and 0 bases respectively, with 11 bases between them. Germline V gene lookup returns CDR1 SQVTM and CDR2 ANQGSEA. The CDR3 sequence: CSVVQGTSTDTQYF. For the CDR3, the DNA is TGCAGCGTTGTACAGGGGACTAGCACAGATACGCAGTATTTT.

This clone was found a few times. The chain combines TRBV4-1 with TRBJ1-2, with D unresolved. The CDR3 covers 13 residues. Trimming cost V 7 bases and J 0 bases, with 9 bases left between them. Germline V gene sequence: CDR1 MGHRA, CDR2 YSYEKL. The CDR3, as DNA: TGCGCCAGCAAGGGAGGAGCTAACTATGGCTACACCTTC. This gives the protein CASKGGANYGYTF.